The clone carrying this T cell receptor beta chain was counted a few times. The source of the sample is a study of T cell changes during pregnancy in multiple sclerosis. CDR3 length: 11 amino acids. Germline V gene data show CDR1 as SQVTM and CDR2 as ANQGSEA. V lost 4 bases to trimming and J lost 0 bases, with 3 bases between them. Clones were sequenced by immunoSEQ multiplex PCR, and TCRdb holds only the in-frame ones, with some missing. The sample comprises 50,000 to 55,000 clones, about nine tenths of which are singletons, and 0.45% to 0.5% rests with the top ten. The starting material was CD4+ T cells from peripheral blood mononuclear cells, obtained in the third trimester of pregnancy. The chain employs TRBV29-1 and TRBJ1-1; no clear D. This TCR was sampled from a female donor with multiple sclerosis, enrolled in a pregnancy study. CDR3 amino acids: CSVALNTEAFF. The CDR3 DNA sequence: TGCAGCGTTGCTTTGAACACTGAAGCTTTCTTT.